The 4 T cell receptor beta chains below were found in one sample sequenced in a study of human T cells and chemical hapten exposure. MiXCR, applied by TCRdb to the RACE reads, yields one record per CDR3 protein. In the table there are some 360,000 distinct CDR3 sequences, about 5.1% of which are singletons. Time point specified: pre-sensitization, week 0. Treatment here: therapeutic diphenylcyclopropenone sensitization with weekly scalp DPC. Material: whole blood, obtained in connection with sensitization to the hapten diphenylcyclopropenone (DPC). The origin of the receptors is a woman between 45 and 65 years old with alopecia areata. Some clones in this sample may be carry-over from other donors' samples.

The CDR3 nucleotides are TGCGCCAGCAGCTTCGGACAGGGGTCTGCAACTAATGAAAAACTGTTTTTT. It encodes CASSFGQGSATNEKLFF. V usage is TRBV5-1 and J usage is TRBJ1-4; the match to TRBD1 covers 9 bases. With 2 bases clipped from V and 0 bases from J, the junction kept 5 bases outside the gene matches. Per germline, CDR1 SGHRS and CDR2 YFSETQ. The CDR3 contains 17 residues.

This clonotype was seen a few times. The chain employs TRBV6-2 or TRBV6-3 and TRBJ2-1; D is possibly TRBD2 (6 bases). Trimming left V 5 bases short and J 7 bases short, with 21 bases between. The CDR3 loop spans 16 amino acids. The germline gives CDR1 MNHEY, CDR2 SVGEGT. The CDR3 reads CASSGWRRASGNEQFF. As DNA, the CDR3 is TGTGCCAGCAGTGGATGGAGGAGGGCCTCTGGGAATGAGCAGTTCTTC.

The chain is built from TRBV5-6 and TRBJ1-1; no reliable D call. V was trimmed by 0 bases and J by 7 bases, leaving 10 bases between them. This CDR3 is 13 amino acids long. The germline CDR1 and CDR2 sequences are SGHDT and YYEEEE. In nucleotides, the CDR3 is TGTGCCAGCAGCTTGGGGTCCGCTTATGAAGCTTTCTTT. Protein: CASSLGSAYEAFF.

This clonotype was counted many times. The genes are TRBV27 and TRBJ1-1; 7 bases agree with TRBD1. The ends lost 4 bases at V and 2 bases at J; junction bases unmatched: 4. This CDR3 comprises 14 residues. Germline assignment: CDR1 MNHEY and CDR2 SMNVEV (reference sequence). The CDR3 loop reads CASSWGQSNTEAFF. The DNA of the CDR3 is TGTGCCAGCAGTTGGGGACAGAGTAACACTGAAGCTTTCTTT.